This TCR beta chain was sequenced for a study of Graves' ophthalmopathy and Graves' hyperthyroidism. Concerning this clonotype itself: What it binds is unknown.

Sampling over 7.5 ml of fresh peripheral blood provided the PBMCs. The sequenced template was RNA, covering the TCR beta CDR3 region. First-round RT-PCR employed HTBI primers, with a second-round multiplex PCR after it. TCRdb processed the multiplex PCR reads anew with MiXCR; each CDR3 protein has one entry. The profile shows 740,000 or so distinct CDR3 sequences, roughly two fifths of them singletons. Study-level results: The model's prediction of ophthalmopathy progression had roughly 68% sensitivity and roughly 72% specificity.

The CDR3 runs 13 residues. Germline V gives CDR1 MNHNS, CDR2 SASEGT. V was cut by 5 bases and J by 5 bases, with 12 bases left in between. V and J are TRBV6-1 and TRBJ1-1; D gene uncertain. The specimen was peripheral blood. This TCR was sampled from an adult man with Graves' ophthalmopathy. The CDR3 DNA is TGTGCCAGCAGTTTAGTCAGTTCTACTGAAGCTTTCTTT. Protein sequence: CASSLVSSTEAFF.